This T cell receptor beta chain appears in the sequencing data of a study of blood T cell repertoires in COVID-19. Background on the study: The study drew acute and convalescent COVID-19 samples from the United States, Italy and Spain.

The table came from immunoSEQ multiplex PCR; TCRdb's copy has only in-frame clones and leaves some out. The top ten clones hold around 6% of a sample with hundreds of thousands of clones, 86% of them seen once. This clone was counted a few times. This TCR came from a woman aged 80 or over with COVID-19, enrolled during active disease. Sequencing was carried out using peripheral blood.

The CDR3 loop is CASGGSFADTQYF. CDR3 sequence (DNA): TGTGCCAGCGGGGGCAGTTTCGCAGATACGCAGTATTTT. V and J are TRBV6-5 and TRBJ2-3; a possible D gene is TRBD1 (6 bases). The CDR3 is 13 residues long. Germline CDR1 MNHEY, CDR2 SVGAGI. The V and J ends lost 8 bases and 4 bases respectively, with 13 bases between them.